This TCR beta chain was captured in a study of Ad26.COV2.S vaccination and SARS-CoV-2 variants. The ends were cut back, 3 bases at V and 0 bases at J, with 12 bases in the middle. This CDR3 spans 16 amino acids. In germline, CDR1 is MGHDK, CDR2 SYGVNS. This sample's treatment: 15 to 20 received Ad26.COV2.S at low or high dose, single or two shots; about 5 received placebo; per-sample allocation not given. Sampling happened 63 days after the first vaccine or placebo injection. Ad26 vector vaccine expressed Wuhan-strain SARS-CoV-2 spike. Sequencing was performed with immunoSEQ multiplex PCR; in TCRdb, only in-frame clones are kept and a portion is missing. The profile covers around 310,000 clones, with about 90% appearing a single time and approximately 5.8% taken by the ten largest.

Here the sequenced sample was peripheral blood, taken in a trial of Ad26.COV2.S vaccine versus placebo. The J gene is TRBJ2-4, the V gene TRBV25-1; TRBD2 might be the D (6 bases). This clonotype was obtained from a person aged 18 to 59 who received the Ad26.COV2.S COVID-19 vaccine or a placebo. This CDR3 is CASSDKMGLAKNIQYF. The CDR3, as DNA: TGTGCCAGCAGTGATAAAATGGGACTAGCCAAAAACATTCAGTACTTC.